Detailed here is one TCR beta chain. As yet, its antigen is unknown. The CDR3 runs to 18 residues. Germline CDR1 MNHGY, CDR2 SAAAGT. Trimming pared 6 bases from V and 0 bases from J, leaving 18 bases between. The entry originates in a study of T cell repertoires in cytomegalovirus infection. Overall study context: Indicated by public TCR beta signatures were CMV infection and matching HLA type.

TCRdb called the reads again in MiXCR, with one record for every CDR3 protein. The table has nearly 700,000 distinct CDR3 sequences, 30% to 40% seen once. Sample: cultured PBMCs, taken from culture after CMV antigen stimulation. This chain links TRBV6-8 with TRBJ1-6; D is uncertain. The sequence was obtained from a human donor in good health (CMV status not recorded). Some clones in this sample may be carry-over from other donors' samples. This CDR3 reads CASSSPRWESSYNSPLHF. The CDR3 bases are TGTGCCAGCAGCTCACCGAGGTGGGAAAGCTCCTATAATTCACCCCTCCACTTT.